This T cell receptor (beta chain) was captured in a study of blood T cell repertoires in COVID-19. Across the whole study: The samples span acute and convalescent COVID-19 from the United States, Italy and Spain.

V lost 0 bases and J lost 0; bases outside the gene matches: 16. CDR3 length: 21 residues. CDR1 and CDR2 from the germline V gene are SGDLS and YYNGEE. In the original processing: Researchers report that nucleated cell counts were estimated from reference gene primer amplification. The method was immunoSEQ multiplex PCR; TCRdb's version includes in-frame clones alone and lacks a portion of them. Clone size and V and J calls were adopted from that table, with D and trimming inferred from the DNA. In the table there are some 250,000 clones, about 80% of which are singletons. Sequencing was done on a sample of peripheral blood. The sequence derives from a woman of 80 years or more with acute or convalescent COVID-19. The rearrangement links TRBV9 to TRBJ2-2, with 8 bases aligning to TRBD2. The CDR3 sequence is CASSVEGPWAGGRANTGELFF. CDR3 nucleotides: TGTGCCAGCAGCGTAGAGGGCCCATGGGCGGGGGGTCGAGCGAACACCGGGGAGCTGTTTTTT. Variable domain in full (rest from reference TRBV9 and TRBJ2-2): DSGVTQTPKHLITATGQRVTLRCSPRSGDLSVYWYQQSLDQGLQFLIQYYNGEERAKGNILERFSAQQFPDLHSELNLSSLELGDSALYFCASSVEGPWAGGRANTGELFFGEGSRLTVL.